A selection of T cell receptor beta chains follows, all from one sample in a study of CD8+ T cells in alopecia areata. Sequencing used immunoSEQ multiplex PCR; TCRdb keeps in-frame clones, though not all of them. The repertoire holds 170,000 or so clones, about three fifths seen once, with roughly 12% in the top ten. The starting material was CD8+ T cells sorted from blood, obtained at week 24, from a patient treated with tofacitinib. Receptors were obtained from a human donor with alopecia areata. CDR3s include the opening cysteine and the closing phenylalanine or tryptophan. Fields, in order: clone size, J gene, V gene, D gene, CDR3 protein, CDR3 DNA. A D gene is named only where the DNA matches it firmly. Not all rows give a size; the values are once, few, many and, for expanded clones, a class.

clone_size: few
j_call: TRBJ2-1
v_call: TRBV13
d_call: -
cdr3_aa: CASSLGRAEQFF
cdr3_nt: TGTGCCAGCAGCTTAGGGAGGGCTGAGCAGTTCTTC

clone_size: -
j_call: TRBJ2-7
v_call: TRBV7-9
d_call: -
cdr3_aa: CASSPPAEYEQYF
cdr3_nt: TGTGCCAGCAGCCCTCCGGCAGAGTACGAGCAGTACTTC

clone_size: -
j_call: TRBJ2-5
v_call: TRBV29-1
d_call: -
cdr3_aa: CSVDGGGPQETQYF
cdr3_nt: TGCAGCGTTGATGGGGGGGGCCCCCAGGAGACCCAGTACTTC

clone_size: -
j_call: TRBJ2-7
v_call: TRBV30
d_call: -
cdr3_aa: CAWSVLSYEQYF
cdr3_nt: TGTGCCTGGAGTGTCCTCTCCTACGAGCAGTACTTC

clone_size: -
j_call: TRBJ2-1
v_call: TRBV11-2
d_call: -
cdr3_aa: CASSPPGSEQFF
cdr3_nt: TGTGCCAGCAGCCCCCCTGGGAGTGAGCAGTTCTTC

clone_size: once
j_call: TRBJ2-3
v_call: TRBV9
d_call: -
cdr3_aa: CASSPGSFTDTQYF
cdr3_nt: TGTGCCAGCAGCCCAGGCTCGTTCACAGATACGCAGTATTTT

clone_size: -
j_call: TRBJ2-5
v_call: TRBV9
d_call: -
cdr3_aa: CASSVGTSQETQYF
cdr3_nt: TGTGCCAGCAGCGTAGGTACTAGCCAAGAGACCCAGTACTTC

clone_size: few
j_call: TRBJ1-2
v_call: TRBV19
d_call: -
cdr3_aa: CASSEYGGYTF
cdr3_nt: TGTGCCAGTAGTGAATATGGTGGCTACACCTTC

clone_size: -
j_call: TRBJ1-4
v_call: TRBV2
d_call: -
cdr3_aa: CASLKDGLNEKLFF
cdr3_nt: TGTGCCAGCCTTAAGGACGGACTAAATGAAAAACTGTTTTTT

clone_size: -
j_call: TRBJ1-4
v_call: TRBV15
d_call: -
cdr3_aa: CATSRVRGAEKLFF
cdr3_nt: TGTGCCACCAGCAGAGTCCGGGGTGCGGAAAAACTGTTTTTT

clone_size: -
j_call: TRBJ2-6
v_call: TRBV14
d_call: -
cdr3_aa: CASSPGLGGANVLTF
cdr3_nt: TGTGCCAGCAGCCCAGGCCTGGGGGGGGCCAACGTCCTGACTTTC

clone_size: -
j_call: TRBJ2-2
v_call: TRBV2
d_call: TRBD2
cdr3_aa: CASSDQPAGGSSTGELFF
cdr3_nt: TGTGCCAGCAGTGACCAACCAGCGGGGGGTTCGTCCACCGGGGAGCTGTTTTTT

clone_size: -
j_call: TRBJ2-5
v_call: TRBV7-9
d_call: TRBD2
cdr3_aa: CASTTPLAGVHQETQYF
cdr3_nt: TGTGCCAGCACCACCCCACTAGCGGGGGTTCACCAAGAGACCCAGTACTTC

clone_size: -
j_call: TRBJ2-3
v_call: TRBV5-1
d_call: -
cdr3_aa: CASSATVLSTDTQYF
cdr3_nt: TGCGCCAGCAGCGCGACAGTCCTTAGCACAGATACGCAGTATTTT

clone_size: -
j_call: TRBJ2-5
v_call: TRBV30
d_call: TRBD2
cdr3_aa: CAWRPGLAGDETQYF
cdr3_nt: TGTGCCTGGAGGCCGGGACTAGCGGGGGATGAGACCCAGTACTTC

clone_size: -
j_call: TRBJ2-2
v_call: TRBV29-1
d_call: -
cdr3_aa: CSATGTNVRRAGELFF
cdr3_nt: TGCAGCGCCACCGGGACAAATGTTAGGCGGGCCGGGGAGCTGTTTTTT

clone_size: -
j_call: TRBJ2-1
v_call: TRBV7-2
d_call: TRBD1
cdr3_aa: CASSLDWPGGSYYNEQFF
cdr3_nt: TGTGCCAGCAGCTTAGATTGGCCAGGGGGCTCTTACTACAATGAGCAGTTCTTC

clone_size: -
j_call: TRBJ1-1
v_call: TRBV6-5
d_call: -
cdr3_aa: CASISGTEAFF
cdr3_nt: TGTGCCAGCATTTCGGGGACTGAAGCTTTCTTT

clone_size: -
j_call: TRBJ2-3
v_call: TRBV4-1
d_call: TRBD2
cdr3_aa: CASSHPGLASITDTQYF
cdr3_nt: TGCGCCAGCAGCCACCCGGGACTAGCTAGTATCACAGATACGCAGTATTTT

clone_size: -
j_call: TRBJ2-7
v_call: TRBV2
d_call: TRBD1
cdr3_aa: CASSETGTGGVGYEQYF
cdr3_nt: TGTGCCAGCAGTGAAACCGGGACAGGGGGCGTAGGCTACGAGCAGTACTTC

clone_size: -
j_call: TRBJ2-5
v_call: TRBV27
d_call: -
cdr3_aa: CASGTFQETQYF
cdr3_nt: TGTGCCAGCGGAACCTTTCAAGAGACCCAGTACTTC

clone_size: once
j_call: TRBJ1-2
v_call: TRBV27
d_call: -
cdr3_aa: CASSLPGNARGYTF
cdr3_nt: TGTGCCAGCAGTTTGCCGGGGAACGCCCGCGGCTACACCTTC

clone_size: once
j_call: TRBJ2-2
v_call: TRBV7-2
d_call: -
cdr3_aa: CASTPTGNTGELFF
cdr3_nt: TGTGCCAGCACTCCGACAGGGAACACCGGGGAGCTGTTTTTT

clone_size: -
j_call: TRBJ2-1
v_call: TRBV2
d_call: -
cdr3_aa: CASSPTTYNEQFF
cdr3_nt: TGTGCCAGCAGTCCGACAACCTACAATGAGCAGTTCTTC

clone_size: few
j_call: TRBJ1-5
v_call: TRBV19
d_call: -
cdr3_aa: CASSISINQPQHF
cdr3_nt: TGTGCCAGTAGTATTTCGATTAATCAGCCCCAGCATTTT

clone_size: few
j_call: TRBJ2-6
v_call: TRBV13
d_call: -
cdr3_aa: CASSSRGPTPGANVLTF
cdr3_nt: TGTGCCAGCAGCAGCCGGGGACCCACCCCTGGGGCCAACGTCCTGACTTTC

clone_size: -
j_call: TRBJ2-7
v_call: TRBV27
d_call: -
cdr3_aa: CASSLGGRVYEQYF
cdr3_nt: TGTGCCAGCAGTTTAGGGGGGCGAGTCTACGAGCAGTACTTC

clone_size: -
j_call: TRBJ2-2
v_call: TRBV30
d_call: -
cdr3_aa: CAWRYRELFF
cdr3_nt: TGTGCCTGGAGGTATCGGGAGCTGTTTTTT

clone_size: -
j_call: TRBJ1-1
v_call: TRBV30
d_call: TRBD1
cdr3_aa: CAWTPGTGWTEAFF
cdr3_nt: TGTGCCTGGACTCCCGGGACAGGGTGGACTGAAGCTTTCTTT

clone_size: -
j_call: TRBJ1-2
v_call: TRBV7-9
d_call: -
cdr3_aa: CASSPGGLYGYTF
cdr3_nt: TGTGCCAGCAGCCCTGGTGGGCTCTATGGCTACACCTTC

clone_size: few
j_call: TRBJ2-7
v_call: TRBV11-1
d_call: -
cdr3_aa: CASSHRDTPYEQYF
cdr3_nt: TGTGCCAGCAGCCACCGGGACACACCCTACGAGCAGTACTTC

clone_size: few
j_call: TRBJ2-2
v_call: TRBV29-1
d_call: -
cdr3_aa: CSVVLGTGELFF
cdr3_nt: TGCAGCGTAGTACTGGGGACCGGGGAGCTGTTTTTT

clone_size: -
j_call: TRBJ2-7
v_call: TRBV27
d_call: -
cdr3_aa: CASSYSGRYEQYF
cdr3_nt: TGTGCCAGCAGTTACTCGGGTCGTTACGAGCAGTACTTC

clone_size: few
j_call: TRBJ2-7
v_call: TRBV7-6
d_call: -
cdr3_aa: CASSLESGSRSYEQYF
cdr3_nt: TGTGCCAGCAGCTTAGAGAGCGGTTCTAGGTCCTACGAGCAGTACTTC

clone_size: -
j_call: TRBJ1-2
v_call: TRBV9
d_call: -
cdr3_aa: CASSVAQRAGYNYGYTF
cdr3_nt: TGTGCCAGCAGCGTAGCTCAGCGGGCAGGGTATAACTATGGCTACACCTTC

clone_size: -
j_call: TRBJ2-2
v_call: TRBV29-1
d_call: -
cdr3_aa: CSTPLTTGELFF
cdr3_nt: TGCAGCACCCCTTTGACCACCGGGGAGCTGTTTTTT

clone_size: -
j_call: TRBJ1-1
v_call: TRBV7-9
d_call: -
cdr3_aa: CASSLAGRSNTEAFF
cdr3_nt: TGTGCCAGCAGCTTAGCCGGCCGTTCGAACACTGAAGCTTTCTTT

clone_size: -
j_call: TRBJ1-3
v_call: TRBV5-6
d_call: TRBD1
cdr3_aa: CASSPGQGGGNTIYF
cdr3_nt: TGTGCCAGCAGCCCCGGTCAGGGGGGTGGAAACACCATATATTTT

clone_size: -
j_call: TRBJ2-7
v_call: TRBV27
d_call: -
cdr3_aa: CASSPLGGYEQYF
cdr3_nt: TGTGCCAGCAGTCCGCTGGGGGGCTACGAGCAGTACTTC

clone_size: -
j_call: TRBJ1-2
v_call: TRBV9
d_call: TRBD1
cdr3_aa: CASSVASLLRASPPDRADGYTF
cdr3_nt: TGTGCCAGCAGCGTAGCCAGCCTCCTCCGGGCCAGCCCCCCGGACAGGGCCGATGGCTACACCTTC

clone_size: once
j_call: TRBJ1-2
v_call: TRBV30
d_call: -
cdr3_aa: CAWSIDPHGYTF
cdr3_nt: TGTGCCTGGAGTATTGATCCGCATGGCTACACCTTC

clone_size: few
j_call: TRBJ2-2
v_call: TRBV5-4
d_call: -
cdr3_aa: CASSLDLPGYTGELFF
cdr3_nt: TGTGCCAGCAGCTTGGACCTACCAGGTTACACCGGGGAGCTGTTTTTT

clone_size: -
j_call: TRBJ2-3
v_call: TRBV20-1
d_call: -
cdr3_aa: CSAPGDTQYF
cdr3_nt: TGCAGTGCACCTGGAGATACGCAGTATTTT

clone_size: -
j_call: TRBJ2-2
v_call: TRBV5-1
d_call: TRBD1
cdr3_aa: CASSQTDRVAANTGELFF
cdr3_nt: TGCGCCAGCAGCCAGACGGACAGGGTAGCCGCGAACACCGGGGAGCTGTTTTTT

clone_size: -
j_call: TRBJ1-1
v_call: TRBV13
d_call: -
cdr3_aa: CASSSPYKVEAFF
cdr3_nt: TGTGCCAGCAGTTCCCCGTATAAGGTTGAAGCTTTCTTT